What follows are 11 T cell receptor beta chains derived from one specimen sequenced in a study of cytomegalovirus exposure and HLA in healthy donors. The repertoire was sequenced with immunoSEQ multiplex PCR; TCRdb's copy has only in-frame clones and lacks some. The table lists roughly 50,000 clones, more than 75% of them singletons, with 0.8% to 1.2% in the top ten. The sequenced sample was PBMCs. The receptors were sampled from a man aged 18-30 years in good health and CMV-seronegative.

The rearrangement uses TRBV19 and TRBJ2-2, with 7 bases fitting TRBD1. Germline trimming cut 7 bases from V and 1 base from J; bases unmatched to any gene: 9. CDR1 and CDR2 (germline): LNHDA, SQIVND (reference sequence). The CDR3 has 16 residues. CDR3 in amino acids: CASTLPGTVNTGELFF. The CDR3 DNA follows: TGTGCCAGTACCCTACCCGGGACAGTGAACACCGGGGAGCTGTTTTTT. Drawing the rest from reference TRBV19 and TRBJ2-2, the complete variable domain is DGGITQSPKYLFRKEGQNVTLSCEQNLNHDAMYWYRQDPGQGLRLIYYSQIVNDFQKGDIAEGYSVSREKKESFPLTVTSAQKNPTAFYLCASTLPGTVNTGELFFGEGSRLTVL.

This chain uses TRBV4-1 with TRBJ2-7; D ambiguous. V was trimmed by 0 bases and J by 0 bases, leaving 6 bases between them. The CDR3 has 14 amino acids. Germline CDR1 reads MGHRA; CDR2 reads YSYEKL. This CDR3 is CASSQEAGSYEQYF. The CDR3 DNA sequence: TGCGCCAGCAGCCAAGAAGCCGGCTCCTACGAGCAGTACTTC.

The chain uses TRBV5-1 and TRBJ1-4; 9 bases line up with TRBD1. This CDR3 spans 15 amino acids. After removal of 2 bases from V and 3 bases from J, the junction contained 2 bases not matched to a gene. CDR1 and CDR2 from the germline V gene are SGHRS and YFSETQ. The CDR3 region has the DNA TGCGCCAGCAGCTTACAGGGGGCAGCTAATGAAAAACTGTTTTTT. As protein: CASSLQGAANEKLFF.

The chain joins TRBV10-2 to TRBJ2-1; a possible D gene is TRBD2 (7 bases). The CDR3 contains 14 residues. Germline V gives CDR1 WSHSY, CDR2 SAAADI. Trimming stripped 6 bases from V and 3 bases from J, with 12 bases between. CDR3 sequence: CASSGGLVYNEQFF. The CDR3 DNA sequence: TGCGCCAGCAGCGGGGGGCTTGTCTACAATGAGCAGTTCTTC.

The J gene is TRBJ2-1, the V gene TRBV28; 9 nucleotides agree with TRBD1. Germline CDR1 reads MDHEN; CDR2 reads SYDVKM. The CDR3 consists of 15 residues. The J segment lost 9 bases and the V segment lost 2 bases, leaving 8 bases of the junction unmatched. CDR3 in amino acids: CASSLDRGVEGEQFF. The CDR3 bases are TGTGCCAGCAGTTTAGACAGGGGGGTGGAAGGTGAGCAGTTCTTC. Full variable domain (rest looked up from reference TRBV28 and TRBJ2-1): DVKVTQSSRYLVKRTGEKVFLECVQDMDHENMFWYRQDPGLGLRLIYFSYDVKMKEKGDIPEGYSVSREKKERFSLILESASTNQTSMYLCASSLDRGVEGEQFFGPGTRLTVL.

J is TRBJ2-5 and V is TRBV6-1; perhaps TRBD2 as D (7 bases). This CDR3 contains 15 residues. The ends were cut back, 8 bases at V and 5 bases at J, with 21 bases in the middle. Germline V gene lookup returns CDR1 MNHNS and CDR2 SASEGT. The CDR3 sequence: CASPAGAGSWETQYF. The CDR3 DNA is TGTGCCAGCCCTGCGGGGGCAGGGTCATGGGAGACCCAGTACTTC.

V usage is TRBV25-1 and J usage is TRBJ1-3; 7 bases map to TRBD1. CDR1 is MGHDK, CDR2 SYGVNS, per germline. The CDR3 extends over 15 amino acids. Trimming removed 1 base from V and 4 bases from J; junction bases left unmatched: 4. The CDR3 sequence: CASSEFEDRGNTIYF. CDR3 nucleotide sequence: TGTGCCAGCAGTGAATTTGAGGACAGGGGAAACACCATATATTTT.

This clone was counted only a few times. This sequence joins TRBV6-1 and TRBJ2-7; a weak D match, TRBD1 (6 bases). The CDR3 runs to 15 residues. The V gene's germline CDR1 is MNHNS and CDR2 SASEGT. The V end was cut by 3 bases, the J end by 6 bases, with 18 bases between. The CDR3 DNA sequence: TGTGCCAGCAGTGACTACCTAAACGACAGGACCGAGCAGTACTTC. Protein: CASSDYLNDRTEQYF.

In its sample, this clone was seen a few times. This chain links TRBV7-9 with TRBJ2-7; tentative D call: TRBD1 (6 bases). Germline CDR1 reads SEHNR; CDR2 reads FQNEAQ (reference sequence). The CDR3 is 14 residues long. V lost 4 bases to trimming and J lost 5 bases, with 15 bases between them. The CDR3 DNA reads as TGTGCCAGCAGCTCAGAAAGGGACAATGACGAGCAGTACTTC. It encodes CASSSERDNDEQYF. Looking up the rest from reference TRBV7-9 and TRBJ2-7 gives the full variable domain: DTGVSQNPRHKITKRGQNVTFRCDPISEHNRLYWYRQTLGQGPEFLTYFQNEAQLEKSRLLSDRFSAERPKGSFSTLEIQRTEQGDSAMYLCASSSERDNDEQYFGPGTRLTVT.

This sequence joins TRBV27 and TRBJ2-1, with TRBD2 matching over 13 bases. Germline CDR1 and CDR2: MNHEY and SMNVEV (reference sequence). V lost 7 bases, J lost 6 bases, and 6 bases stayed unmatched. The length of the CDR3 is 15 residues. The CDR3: CASTILAGGRNEQFF. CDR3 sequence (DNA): TGTGCCAGCACTATACTAGCGGGAGGGCGCAATGAGCAGTTCTTC.

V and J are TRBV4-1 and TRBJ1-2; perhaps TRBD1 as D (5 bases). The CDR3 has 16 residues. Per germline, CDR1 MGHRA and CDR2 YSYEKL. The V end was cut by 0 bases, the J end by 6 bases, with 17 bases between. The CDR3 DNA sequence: TGCGCCAGCAGCCAAGATGGGGCCAGGGATTATCATGGCTACACCTTC. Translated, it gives CASSQDGARDYHGYTF.